This T cell receptor beta chain comes out of a study of cytotoxic CD8 clonotypes in ibrutinib-treated CLL. On the study more broadly: The study included 11 relapsed/refractory and roughly 15 treatment-naive patients; under 18 had IGHV unmutated disease. Findings of the study overall: Baseline clonality, higher than in age-matched healthy donors, tracked circulating CD8+ T-cell counts.

Here immunoSEQ multiplex PCR was the method, and the copy in TCRdb shows in-frame clones only, minus some. Of roughly 23,000 clones in the sample, approximately 72% were seen once. For this clone: What it recognizes is unknown. The junction shows a germline mismatch at one end, possibly a read error.

This CDR3 contains 15 residues. The V gene's germline CDR1 is MDHEN and CDR2 SYDVKM. Sequencing used PBMCs, obtained before ibrutinib treatment. The TCR was taken from a human donor with chronic lymphocytic leukemia. This rearrangement joins TRBV28 to TRBJ2-2, with 7 bases matching TRBD1. The CDR3 nucleotides are TGTGCCAGCATTTTAGGGGGCTTATGGACCGGGGAGCTGTTTTTT. Its translation is CASILGGLWTGELFF. Supplemented by reference TRBV28 and TRBJ2-2, the full variable domain reads DVKVTQSSRYLVKRTGEKVFLECVQDMDHENMFWYRQDPGLGLRLIYFSYDVKMKEKGDIPEGYSVSREKKERFSLILESASTNQTSMYLCASILGGLWTGELFFGEGSRLTVL.